Following are 9 T cell receptor beta chains from one sample sequenced in a study of shared clonotypes between healthy human individuals. The table came from immunoSEQ multiplex PCR; TCRdb's copy has only in-frame clones and leaves some out. Counted here are some 1 million clones, 75% occurring once; the ten biggest clones make up over 1.3%. Sequenced material: memory CD4+ T cells sorted from blood. As to subset: CD45RA-negative fraction. These TCRs come from a man between 18 and 29 years old in good health.

This clone was counted only a few times. The rearrangement joins TRBV28 to TRBJ2-7; D is undetermined. The germline V gene encodes CDR1 MDHEN and CDR2 SYDVKM. With 5 bases removed from V and 4 bases from J, the gap between germline ends came to 12 bases. The CDR3 covers 13 residues. Here the CDR3 DNA reads TGTGCCAGCAGTCTCGTGAAGGGATACGAGCAGTACTTC. Translation gives CASSLVKGYEQYF.

Worth noting for this clone: A much larger clone lies a single base off, so this may be a read error. This chain connects TRBV6-6 to TRBJ1-3; maybe TRBD1 (5 bases). The V end lost 6 bases, the J end lost 1 base, and 10 bases lay between the germline ends. This CDR3 comprises 14 residues. Germline CDR1 and CDR2: MNHNY and SVGAGI (reference sequence). The CDR3 spells CASRNGGSGNTIYF. In DNA, the CDR3 is TGTGCCAGCAGGAACGGGGGATCTGGAAACACCATATATTTT.

The chain is built from TRBV2 and TRBJ2-2, with 11 bases that match TRBD2. The ends lost 2 bases at V and 2 bases at J; junction bases unmatched: 1. Germline lookup yields CDR1 SNHLY and CDR2 FYNNEI. The CDR3 loop spans 16 amino acids. CDR3 nucleotide sequence: TGTGCCAGCAGTGAAACTAGCGGGGGAAACACCGGGGAGCTGTTTTTT. Protein sequence: CASSETSGGNTGELFF.

In regard to this clone: The same CDR3 also results from other DNA sequences found in this sample. V is TRBV7-9 and J is TRBJ1-6, with a possible D match to TRBD1 (5 bases). Germline V gives CDR1 SEHNR, CDR2 FQNEAQ (reference sequence). CDR3 length: 15 residues. Trimming shortened V by 3 bases and J by 5 bases, and 11 bases separated the two germline ends. The CDR3 DNA is TGTGCCAGCAGCTTGGGACGGGGAGATAATTCACCCCTCCACTTT. Amino acids: CASSLGRGDNSPLHF.

There are a few counts of this clone. The chain recombines TRBV11-2 with TRBJ1-1, with no clear D. The CDR3 is 16 residues long. CDR1 SGHAT and CDR2 FQNNGV come from the germline V gene. Trimming pared 5 bases from V and 4 bases from J, leaving 20 bases between. CDR3 amino acids: CASSLSSPEVGTEAFF. In DNA, the CDR3 is TGTGCCAGCAGCCTCTCCTCACCCGAGGTGGGCACTGAAGCTTTCTTT.

This chain uses TRBV6-4 with TRBJ2-7; D gene uncertain. The V end was cut by 0 bases, the J end by 2 bases, with 11 bases between. Looked up from germline, CDR1 is MRHNA and CDR2 is SNTAGT. The CDR3 loop spans 15 amino acids. This chain's CDR3 is CASSDSRLQPYEQYF. The CDR3 region has the DNA TGTGCCAGCAGTGACTCAAGGCTCCAGCCCTACGAGCAGTACTTC.

V gene TRBV30 combines with J gene TRBJ1-6, with TRBD1 as a possible D gene (6 bases). V lost 5 bases to trimming and J lost 0 bases, with 17 bases between them. Germline CDR1 GTSNPN, CDR2 SVGIG (reference sequence). The CDR3 covers 17 residues. As DNA, the CDR3 is TGTGCCTGGGAGCGGGGGTACAGGGACTCCTATAATTCACCCCTCCACTTT. Encoded protein: CAWERGYRDSYNSPLHF.

Comments on this clone: Other DNA sequences in this specimen translate into the identical CDR3. The chain carries TRBV28 and TRBJ2-7; D might be TRBD1 or TRBD2, each matching 5 bases. Trimming took 6 bases from V and 2 from J, leaving 14 bases between them. The CDR3 consists of 14 residues. Germline V gene lookup returns CDR1 MDHEN and CDR2 SYDVKM. CDR3 loop: CASSLGATTYEQYF. In DNA, the CDR3 is TGTGCCAGCAGCCTCGGGGCGACAACCTACGAGCAGTACTTC.

This clone appeared a single time. The chain is built from TRBV20-1 and TRBJ2-1; weak D call: TRBD2 (6 bases). V lost 6 bases and J lost 8, with 11 bases in between. The length of the CDR3 is 11 residues. Germline V CDR1 and CDR2: DFQATT, SNEGSKA (reference sequence). The CDR3 sequence is CSARGTDEQFF. CDR3 nucleotides: TGCAGTGCCCGCGGGACCGATGAGCAGTTCTTC.